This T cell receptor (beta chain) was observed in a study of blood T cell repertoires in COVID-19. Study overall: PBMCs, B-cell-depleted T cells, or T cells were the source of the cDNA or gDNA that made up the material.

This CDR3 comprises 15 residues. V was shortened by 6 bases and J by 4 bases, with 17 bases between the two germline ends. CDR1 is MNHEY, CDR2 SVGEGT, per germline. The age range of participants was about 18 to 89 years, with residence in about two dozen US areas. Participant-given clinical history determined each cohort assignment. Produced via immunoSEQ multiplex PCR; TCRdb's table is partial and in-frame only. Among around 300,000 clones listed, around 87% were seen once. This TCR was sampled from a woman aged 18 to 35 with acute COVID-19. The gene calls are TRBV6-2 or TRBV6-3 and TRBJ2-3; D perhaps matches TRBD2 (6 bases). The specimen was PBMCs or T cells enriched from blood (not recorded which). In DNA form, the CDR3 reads TGTGCCAGCAGCACCCGGGCTAGCGTTTCAGATACGCAGTATTTT. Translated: CASSTRASVSDTQYF.